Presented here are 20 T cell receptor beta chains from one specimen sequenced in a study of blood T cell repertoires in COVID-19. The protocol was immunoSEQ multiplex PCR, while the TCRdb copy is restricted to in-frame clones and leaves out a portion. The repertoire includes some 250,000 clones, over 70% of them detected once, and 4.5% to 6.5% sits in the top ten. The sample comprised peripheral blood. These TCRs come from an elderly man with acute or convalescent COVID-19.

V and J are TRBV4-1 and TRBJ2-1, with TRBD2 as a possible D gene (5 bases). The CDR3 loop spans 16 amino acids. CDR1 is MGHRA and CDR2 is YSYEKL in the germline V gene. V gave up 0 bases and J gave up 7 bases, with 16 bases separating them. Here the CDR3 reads CASSQEVASSWNEQFF. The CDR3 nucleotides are TGCGCCAGCAGCCAAGAAGTGGCTAGCTCGTGGAATGAGCAGTTCTTC.

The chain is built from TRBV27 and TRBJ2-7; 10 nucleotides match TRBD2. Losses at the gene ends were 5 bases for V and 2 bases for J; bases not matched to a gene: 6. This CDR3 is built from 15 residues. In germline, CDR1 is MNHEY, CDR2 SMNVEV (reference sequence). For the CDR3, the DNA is TGTGCCAGCAGTGGGCTAGCGGGGGCAACCTACGAGCAGTACTTC. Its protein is CASSGLAGATYEQYF.

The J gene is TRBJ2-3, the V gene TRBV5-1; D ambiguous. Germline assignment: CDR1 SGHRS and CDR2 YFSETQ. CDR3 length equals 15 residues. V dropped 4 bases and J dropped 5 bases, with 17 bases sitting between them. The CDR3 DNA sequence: TGCGCCAGCAGCAATGCGTTAGTTCCCCAAGATACGCAGTATTTT. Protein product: CASSNALVPQDTQYF.

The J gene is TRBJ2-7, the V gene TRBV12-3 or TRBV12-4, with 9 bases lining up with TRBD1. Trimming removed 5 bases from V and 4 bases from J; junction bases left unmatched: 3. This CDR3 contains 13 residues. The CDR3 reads CASSRDRGYEQYF. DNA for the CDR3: TGTGCCAGCAGTCGCGACAGGGGGTACGAGCAGTACTTC.

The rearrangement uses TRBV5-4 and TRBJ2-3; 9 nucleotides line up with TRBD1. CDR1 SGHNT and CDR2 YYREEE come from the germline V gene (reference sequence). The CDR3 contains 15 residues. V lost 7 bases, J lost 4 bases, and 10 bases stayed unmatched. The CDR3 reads CASGNRDRVADTQYF. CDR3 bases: TGTGCCAGCGGAAACCGGGACAGGGTTGCAGATACGCAGTATTTT.

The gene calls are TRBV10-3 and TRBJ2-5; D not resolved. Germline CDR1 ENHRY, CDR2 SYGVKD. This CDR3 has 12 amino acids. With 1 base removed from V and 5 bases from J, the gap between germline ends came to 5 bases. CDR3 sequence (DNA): TGTGCCATCAGTGAGTTGCAGGAGACCCAGTACTTC. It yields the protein CAISELQETQYF.

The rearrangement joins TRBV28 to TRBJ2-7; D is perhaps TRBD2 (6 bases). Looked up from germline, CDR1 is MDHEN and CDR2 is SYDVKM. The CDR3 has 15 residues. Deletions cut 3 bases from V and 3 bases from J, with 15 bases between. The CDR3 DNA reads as TGTGCCAGCAGTTTTGCTAGCGATAATCACTACGAGCAGTACTTC. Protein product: CASSFASDNHYEQYF.

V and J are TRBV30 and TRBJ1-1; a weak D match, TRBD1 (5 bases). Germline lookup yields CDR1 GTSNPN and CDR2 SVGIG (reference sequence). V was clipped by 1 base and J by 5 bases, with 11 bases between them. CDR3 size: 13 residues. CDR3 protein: CAWSATGRTEAFF. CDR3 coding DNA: TGTGCCTGGAGTGCAACAGGTAGAACTGAAGCTTTCTTT.

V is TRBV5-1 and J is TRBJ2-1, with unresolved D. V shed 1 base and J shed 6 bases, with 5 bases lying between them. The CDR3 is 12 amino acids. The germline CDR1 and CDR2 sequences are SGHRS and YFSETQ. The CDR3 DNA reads TGCGCCAGCAGCTTGAACAGCAATGAGCAGTTCTTC. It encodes CASSLNSNEQFF.

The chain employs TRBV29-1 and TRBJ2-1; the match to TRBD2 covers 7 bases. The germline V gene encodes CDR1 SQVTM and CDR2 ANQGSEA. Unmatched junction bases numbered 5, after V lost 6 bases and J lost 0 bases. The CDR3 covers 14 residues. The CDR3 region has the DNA TGCAGCGTGGGGGGGGTAGGCTCCTACAATGAGCAGTTCTTC. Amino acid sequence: CSVGGVGSYNEQFF.

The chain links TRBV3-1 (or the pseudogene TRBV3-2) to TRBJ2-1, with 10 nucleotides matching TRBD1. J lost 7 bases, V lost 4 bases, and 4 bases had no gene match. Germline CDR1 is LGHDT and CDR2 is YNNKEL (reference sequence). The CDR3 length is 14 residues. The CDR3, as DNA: TGTGCCAGCAGCCTGGGACAGGGGAGGAATGAGCAGTTCTTC. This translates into CASSLGQGRNEQFF.

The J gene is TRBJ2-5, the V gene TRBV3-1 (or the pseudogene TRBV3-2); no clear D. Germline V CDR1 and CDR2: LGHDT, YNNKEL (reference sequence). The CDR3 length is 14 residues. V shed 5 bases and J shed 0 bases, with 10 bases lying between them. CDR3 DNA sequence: TGTGCCAGCAGCGAGGCCTCCAACCAAGAGACCCAGTACTTC. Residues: CASSEASNQETQYF.

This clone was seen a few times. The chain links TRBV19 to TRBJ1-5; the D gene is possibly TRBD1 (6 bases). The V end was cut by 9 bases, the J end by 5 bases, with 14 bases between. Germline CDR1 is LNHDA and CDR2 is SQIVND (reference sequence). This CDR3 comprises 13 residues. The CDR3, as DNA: TGTGCCAGCAGACAGGTGGGGGATCAGCCCCAGCATTTT. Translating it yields CASRQVGDQPQHF.

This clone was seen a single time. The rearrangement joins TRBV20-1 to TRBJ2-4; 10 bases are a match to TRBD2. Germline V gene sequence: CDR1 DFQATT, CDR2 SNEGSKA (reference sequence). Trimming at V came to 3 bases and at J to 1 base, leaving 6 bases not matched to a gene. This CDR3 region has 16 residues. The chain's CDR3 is CSASRPAGGAKNIQYF. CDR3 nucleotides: TGCAGTGCTAGTCGTCCAGCGGGGGGGGCCAAAAACATTCAGTACTTC.

CDR3 sequence reads: CASSDNTNTEAFF. The CDR3 coding sequence is TGTGCCAGTAGTGATAACACGAACACTGAAGCTTTCTTT. The chain joins TRBV19 to TRBJ1-1; the D is unclear. The CDR3 runs 13 residues. Trimming removed 5 bases from V and 1 base from J, with 8 bases in between. The germline V gene encodes CDR1 LNHDA and CDR2 SQIVND (reference sequence).

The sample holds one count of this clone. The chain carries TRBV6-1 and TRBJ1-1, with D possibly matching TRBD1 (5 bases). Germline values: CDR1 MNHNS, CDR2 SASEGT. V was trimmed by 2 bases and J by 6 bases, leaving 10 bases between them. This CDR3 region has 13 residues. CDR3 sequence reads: CASSELGGAEAFF. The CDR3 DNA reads TGTGCCAGCAGTGAACTGGGGGGGGCTGAAGCTTTCTTT.

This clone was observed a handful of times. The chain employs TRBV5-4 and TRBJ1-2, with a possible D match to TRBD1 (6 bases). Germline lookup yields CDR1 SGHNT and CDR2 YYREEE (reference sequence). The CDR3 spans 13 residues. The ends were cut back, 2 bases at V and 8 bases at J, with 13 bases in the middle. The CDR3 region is CASSFIQGQGYTF. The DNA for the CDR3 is TGTGCCAGCAGCTTCATTCAGGGGCAGGGCTACACCTTC.

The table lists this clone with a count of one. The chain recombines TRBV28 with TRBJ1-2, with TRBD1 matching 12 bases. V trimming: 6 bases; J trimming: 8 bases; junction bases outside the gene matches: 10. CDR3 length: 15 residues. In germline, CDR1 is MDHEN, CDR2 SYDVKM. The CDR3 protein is CASSRTGQGAEGYTF. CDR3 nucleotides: TGTGCCAGCAGCCGAACGGGACAGGGGGCCGAAGGCTACACCTTC.

The CDR3, as DNA: TGTGCCAGCAGTTGGGACAGGGGCCGGCAGTTCTTC. This encodes CASSWDRGRQFF. The chain recombines TRBV27 with TRBJ2-1; 10 nucleotides agree with TRBD1. CDR1 and CDR2 (germline): MNHEY, SMNVEV (reference sequence). This CDR3 is 12 amino acids long. Trimming removed 4 bases from V and 12 bases from J; junction bases left unmatched: 3.

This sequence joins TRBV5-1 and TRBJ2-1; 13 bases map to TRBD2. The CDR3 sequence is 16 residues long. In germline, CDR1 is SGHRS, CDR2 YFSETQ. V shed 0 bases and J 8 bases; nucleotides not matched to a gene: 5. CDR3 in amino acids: CASSLGGTSGIHEQFF. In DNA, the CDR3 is TGCGCCAGCAGCTTGGGCGGGACTAGCGGGATCCATGAGCAGTTCTTC. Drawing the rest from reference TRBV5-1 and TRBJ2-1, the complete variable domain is KAGVTQTPRYLIKTRGQQVTLSCSPISGHRSVSWYQQTPGQGLQFLFEYFSETQRNKGNFPGRFSGRQFSNSRSEMNVSTLELGDSALYLCASSLGGTSGIHEQFFGPGTRLTVL.